Listed below are T cell receptor beta chains from one sample, sequenced in a study of T cell responses to AZD1222 COVID-19 vaccine. The assay was immunoSEQ multiplex PCR, and TCRdb's table has in-frame clones only and misses some. Of over 100,000 clones listed, around 82% are singletons. The sequences come from peripheral blood, collected on day 0 of AZD1222 vaccination. These receptor sequences come from an adult in good health. CDR3s include the opening cysteine and the closing phenylalanine or tryptophan. D genes are given only for firm matches. Size tells how often a clone was seen (once, few, many) or the class of an expanded clone, and some rows leave it out.

TRBV12-3/TRBV12-4,TRBD1,NA,TRBJ1-5,TGTGCCAGCGGCCGGGACAGGGGTGAGCCCCAGCATTTT,CASGRDRGEPQHF
TRBV7-9,NA,NA,TRBJ1-1,TGTGCCAGCAGCTTTACCATAGGCACTGAAGCTTTCTTT,CASSFTIGTEAFF
TRBV10-3,NA,NA,TRBJ1-5,TGTGCCATCACCAGGGGCCAAGATCAGCCCCAGCATTTT,CAITRGQDQPQHF
TRBV4-1,TRBD2,NA,TRBJ2-3,TGCGCCAGCAGCTCGCGGGCCGGGGGGGGAAGCACAGATACGCAGTATTTT,CASSSRAGGGSTDTQYF
TRBV5-1,TRBD1,NA,TRBJ2-2,TGCGCCAGCAGCTTTCAGGGGGACGGGGAGCTGTTTTTT,CASSFQGDGELFF
TRBV13,NA,NA,TRBJ2-1,TGTGCCAGCAGCCTGATAGCGGAACTTTACAATGAGCAGTTCTTC,CASSLIAELYNEQFF
TRBV4-2,NA,NA,TRBJ1-4,TGTGCCAGCAGCCAAGATAGAGGGGAAAAACTGTTTTTT,CASSQDRGEKLFF
TRBV29-1,NA,NA,TRBJ2-1,TGCAGCGTTGAACGCGGCTACAATGAGCAGTTCTTC,CSVERGYNEQFF
TRBV12-3/TRBV12-4,NA,once,TRBJ1-2,TGTGCCAGCAGTCCTGACGTCCACTATGGCTACACCTTC,CASSPDVHYGYTF
TRBV6-5,NA,few,TRBJ1-3,TGTGCCAGCAGTTACTCGAGGGGAAACACCATATATTTT,CASSYSRGNTIYF
TRBV14,TRBD1,few,TRBJ2-2,TGTGCCAGCAGCCAAGGTCTAAAAATGACTGGGACAGGGTTCGACGGGGAGCTGTTTTTT,CASSQGLKMTGTGFDGELFF
TRBV5-6,NA,NA,TRBJ2-7,TGTGCCAGCAGCTTGGGGGGTAGCAACGAGCAGTACTTC,CASSLGGSNEQYF
TRBV6-2/TRBV6-3,TRBD2,NA,TRBJ2-2,TGTGCCAGCAGTTACGATCGGGGACTAGCGGGAGGAGTGCCTTTAGCCGGGGAGCTGTTTTTT,CASSYDRGLAGGVPLAGELFF
TRBV18,TRBD2,NA,TRBJ2-1,TGTGCCAGCTCGCCGACTAGCGGGGGGGCCAATGAGCAGTTCTTC,CASSPTSGGANEQFF
TRBV6-6,NA,NA,TRBJ2-7,TGTGCCAGCAGGTCTCTGGGGAGACTATACGAGCAGTACTTC,CASRSLGRLYEQYF
TRBV5-6,NA,once,TRBJ2-7,TGTGCCAGCCAATCGGTAAATCCCTACGAGCAGTACTTC,CASQSVNPYEQYF
TRBV6-5,NA,once,TRBJ1-1,TGTGCCAGCCGAACGGGGGGCGGCACTGAAGCTTTCTTT,CASRTGGGTEAFF
TRBV2,NA,few,TRBJ1-1,TGTGCCAGCGCGGAAAGATGGAACACTGAAGCTTTCTTT,CASAERWNTEAFF
TRBV5-6,TRBD1,NA,TRBJ1-5,TGTGCCAGCAGGGGCCGGGACAGTCCGCGGAGGCAGCCCCAGCATTTT,CASRGRDSPRRQPQHF
TRBV11-3,TRBD2,NA,TRBJ2-2,TGTGCCAGCAGCTTAGCCAGCGGGGGGAACACCGGGGAGCTGTTTTTT,CASSLASGGNTGELFF
TRBV5-1,NA,NA,TRBJ2-5,TGCGCCAGCAGCTTGGGACTGAACCAAGAGACCCAGTACTTC,CASSLGLNQETQYF
TRBV28,NA,NA,TRBJ1-5,TGTGCCAGCGAAAATTATAGCAATCAGCCCCAGCATTTT,CASENYSNQPQHF
TRBV28,NA,once,TRBJ1-2,TGTGCCAGCAGTTCTGGCCGGAACTATGGCTACACCTTC,CASSSGRNYGYTF
TRBV18,NA,few,TRBJ1-4,TGTGCCAGCTCACCAAGTACGGCCTTCAATGAAAAACTGTTTTTT,CASSPSTAFNEKLFF
TRBV2,NA,NA,TRBJ2-7,TGTGCCAGCAGTGAATGGGGCGGCGAGCAGTACTTC,CASSEWGGEQYF
TRBV6-6,NA,NA,TRBJ2-2,TGTGCCAGCAGGACGCAGGACACCGGGGAGCTGTTTTTT,CASRTQDTGELFF
TRBV19,NA,NA,TRBJ1-2,TGTGCCAGTAGTATCCTTTCTCAGGACTATGGCTACACCTTC,CASSILSQDYGYTF
TRBV19,NA,medium-sized,TRBJ1-1,TGTGCCAGTAGTATTACCCGGGGATACTCGAACACTGAAGCTTTCTTT,CASSITRGYSNTEAFF
TRBV18,NA,NA,TRBJ1-6,TGTGCCAGCTCACCCAACCTTCCTGTCCCGGGGACCTATTCACCCCTCCACTTT,CASSPNLPVPGTYSPLHF
TRBV19,TRBD2,NA,TRBJ2-3,TGTGCCAGTGCCCTCGGCGGGGGAGATACGCAGTATTTT,CASALGGGDTQYF
TRBV6-5,NA,NA,TRBJ1-1,TGTGCCAGCACCCTTTATAATGGTGACACTGAAGCTTTCTTT,CASTLYNGDTEAFF
TRBV3-1/TRBV3-2,NA,NA,TRBJ1-1,TGTGCCAGCAGCCAAGATACCCAGGGGTCTTCGGCTTTCTTT,CASSQDTQGSSAFF
TRBV24-1,TRBD2,few,TRBJ2-7,TGTGCCACCAGTGATGGTAGCGGGGGGGCGACCTACGAGCAGTACTTC,CATSDGSGGATYEQYF
TRBV7-9,TRBD1,NA,TRBJ1-4,TGTGCCAGCAGCGCCAAGCCGGGGACAGCAACTAATGAAAAACTGTTTTTT,CASSAKPGTATNEKLFF
TRBV7-9,NA,NA,TRBJ1-2,TGTGCCAGCAGCTTAGATGGGTTCGACTATGGCTACACCTTC,CASSLDGFDYGYTF
TRBV28,TRBD1,few,TRBJ2-7,TGTGCCAGCACCTCACGTGCAGGGGGCTGGATCGAGCAGTACTTC,CASTSRAGGWIEQYF
TRBV5-4,NA,NA,TRBJ2-1,TGTGCCAGCACCGCCGGCGGGCGGGAAGACAATGAGCAGTTCTTC,CASTAGGREDNEQFF
TRBV7-9,NA,NA,TRBJ2-7,TGTGCCAGCAGCTTATACCTCGAGCAGTACTTC,CASSLYLEQYF
TRBV7-6,NA,NA,TRBJ2-5,TGTGCCAGCAGCCCCGGAGAGACCCAGTACTTC,CASSPGETQYF
TRBV7-2,NA,NA,TRBJ1-1,TGTGCCAGCAGCTTAGGGCAGGCCCGGACTGAAGCTTTCTTT,CASSLGQARTEAFF
TRBV4-2,NA,many,TRBJ1-3,TGTGCCAGCAGCCAAGATGAAGGGGGAAACACCATATATTTT,CASSQDEGGNTIYF
TRBV2,NA,NA,TRBJ2-3,TGTGCCAGCAGTGATACAGATACGCAGTATTTT,CASSDTDTQYF
TRBV5-4,TRBD1,few,TRBJ2-1,TGTGCCAGCAGCCCCACCCCAGGGGGTAGCCACAATGAGCAGTTCTTC,CASSPTPGGSHNEQFF